The entry that follows covers one T cell receptor (beta chain) sequence. What it binds is unknown. Germline trimming cut 3 bases from V and 5 bases from J; bases unmatched to any gene: 9. The CDR3 loop spans 16 amino acids. Germline assignment: CDR1 LGHNA and CDR2 YNFKEQ. The sample belongs to a study of glioma-infiltrating T cells. Study-wide results and caveats: Tissue and blood shared very few CDR3 sequences.

Using RNA template, CDR3s of TCR alpha and beta were amplified with iRepertoire arm-PCR. One-step reverse transcription and amplification started from around 100-400 ng of tissue mRNA or PBMC total RNA. Using its own MiXCR run on the multiplex PCR reads, TCRdb lists one record per CDR3 protein. The table records about 130,000 distinct CDR3 sequences, approximately 25% of them present only once. The clonotype was recovered from a human donor with low-grade glioma or glioblastoma, undergoing nonglioma brain surgery, or in good health (not recorded which). The gene calls are TRBV4-2 and TRBJ2-1; 8 bases agree with TRBD1. Sequenced: glioma tissue, nonneoplastic brain tissue, or PBMCs (not recorded which). The CDR3 is CASSHKPGQAHNEQFF. CDR3 DNA: TGTGCCAGCAGCCACAAACCGGGACAGGCCCACAATGAGCAGTTCTTC.